This T cell receptor (beta chain) was recovered during a study of cytomegalovirus exposure and HLA in healthy donors (dated by TCRdb to 2016 to 2017). Turning to the overall study: In an earlier analysis of some 610 of the donors, roughly 300 Gb of sequence data and some 100 million unique TCR beta sequences from about 190 million T cells were reported. An early release that covered some 640 HLA-typed donors contained approximately 300 gigabases of sequencing data and roughly 84 million unique TCR sequences. Among the roughly 410 genotyped donors, 75% to 90% belonged to the genetic ancestry cluster associated with self-reported Caucasian donors. The study aimed to test whether signatures of past pathogen exposure could be identified by cataloging public T cell receptors. The T cell repertoires of around 730 subjects were profiled by immunosequencing and related to cytomegalovirus serostatus. Besides the first cohort of roughly 700 subjects, a separate validation cohort made up of roughly 120 different subjects was used. To predict cytomegalovirus infection status, the study brought together high-throughput TCR immunosequencing, statistical association of individual TCRs with disease status, and machine learning. To study patterns of TCR occurrence, a later analysis re-analyzed previously published TCR beta repertoires from several hundred donors and added high-resolution HLA genotyping. Rather than using new phenotypic data, the later analysis identified candidate immune exposures from TCR beta sequences and from how often those sequences occurred across donors. To decide whether each TCR beta V gene segment behaved as functional or pseudogenic, an earlier analysis of approximately 620 of the donors relied on high-throughput TCR beta sequencing. Alongside the repertoire data, information on donor age, sex, ethnicity and CMV serostatus was compiled. In a later genetic analysis, genome-wide SNP genotypes for 398 of the 666 donors were used, and that subset was treated as a discovery cohort. Every discovery cohort repertoire had been produced on one sequencing platform. HLA typing included class I and class II loci at four-digit resolution. The number of donors typed differed by locus, with roughly 620-630 for A, B, C, DRB1 and DQB1, around 500 for DQA1, approximately 570 for DPA1, and some 440 for DPB1. Because of strong linkage in the cohort, roughly five DR-DQ haplotypes were treated as single units for association and clustering. Among 300 to 450 genotyped donors of the cohort, an average of 235,054 unique TCR beta nucleotide sequences were sequenced per donor, about a sixth of them non-productive.

The protocol used for the library was the immunoSEQ multiplex PCR assay. The multiplex PCR relied on a mix of 60 forward primers for TCR Vbeta segments and 13 reverse primers for TCR Jbeta segments. The CDR3 region of rearranged TCR beta genes was amplified from genomic DNA by a multiplex PCR assay. Amplified TCR beta libraries were sequenced as 87-base-pair reads on the Illumina HiSeq System. The study's own analysis went as follows. Across the 500 to 850 repertoires, a later analysis counted 75 million to 90 million unique TCR beta chains, roughly 11 million of which were shared by at least two donors. A nearest-neighbor algorithm error-corrected the raw reads and collapsed the reads into unique sequences, merging closely related sequences to remove PCR and sequencing errors. CDR3 sequences were aligned to IMGT reference sequences to assign V, D and J gene segments. Each retained sequence needed at least a six-nucleotide match to both a V gene segment and a J gene segment. Rearrangements were classified as productive when the CDR3 lacked stop codons and remained in frame with V and J, and all other rearrangements were classified as non-productive. Following IMGT convention, CDR3 was defined as the stretch from the second conserved V-encoded cysteine up to the conserved J-encoded phenylalanine. The earlier analysis of roughly 590 of the donors excluded any sequence lacking an unambiguous match to a single V gene segment. In an earlier analysis of a few hundred of the donors, a V segment was called functional when productive rearrangements were above 56.7%, and segregating when the standard deviation between donors exceeded 5%. A statistical classification framework was built to diagnose cytomegalovirus status from the catalog of TCR beta chain sequences. In a later analysis, TCR nucleotide sequences were compared against IMGT/GENE-DB human TR gene sequences so that V and J genes could be assigned. In a later analysis, CDR3 sequences and most-parsimonious VDJ recombination scenarios were assigned using the TCRdist pipeline. A later analysis defined each TCR beta chain by its CDR3 amino acid sequence plus V-gene family, and excluded reads lacking a unique V-gene family. In a later analysis, fewer than 650 highly shared, low-generation-probability nucleotide sequences were removed to address suspected cross-contamination and a sequencing artifact. In a later analysis, a clonal expansion index for each public chain was calculated from normalized within-repertoire ranks of inferred template counts. Generation probabilities in a later analysis came from a VDJ recombination model fitted to out-of-frame rearrangements, and those results were checked against IGoR. In a later analysis, hypergeometric tests were used to score TCR-TCR, TCR-HLA and TCR-CMV co-occurrence, with a repertoire-size bias correction applied to TCR pairs. In a later analysis, false discovery rates were estimated by permuting HLA or CMV assignments 20 times. In a later analysis, co-occurring TCRs were grouped with DBSCAN, and TCRdist sequence similarity was added when clustering was performed within HLA-allele-positive subsets. Repertoires with fewer than 30,000 or more than 120,000 public chains were left out of co-occurrence clustering, as were five repertoires with anomalous nucleotide sharing. TCRdb's version of the immuneACCESS table is confined to in-frame rearrangements and falls short of the full clone set. An unresolved V gene accounts for under half of the shortfall where checked; the remainder is of unknown origin. That table supplies the V and J calls and clone size; D and trimming were determined from the DNA. In all, the sample holds some 200,000 clones, and less than 90% of those were seen once. More than 1.5% of the sample comes from the top ten.

What the authors observed across the whole study: In a later analysis, over 15,000 TCR beta sequences were associated with specific HLA alleles at a false discovery rate of 0.05. CMV serostatus was the only immune exposure information available for the cohort. The 87-base-pair reads could not distinguish some IMGT-functional V segments, including TRBV6-2 and TRBV6-3, so those segments were excluded. In vitro tests confirmed that three of the cytomegalovirus-associated TCR beta chains recognize cytomegalovirus antigens. A group of highly shared sequence variants was considered likely to be a technical artifact of the sequencing pipeline. According to a later analysis, most CMV-associated TCR beta chains appeared to be HLA-restricted, and the HLA associations seemed to be driven largely by CMV exposure. It was suggested by the authors that the approach could potentially be generalized to other disease states and immunological phenotypes. Assigning TCR associations to individual alleles was difficult when HLA alleles, especially DR and DQ, strongly co-occurred. In an earlier analysis of around 600 of the donors, most TCR beta V segments were observed in productive rearrangements about 87% or about 30% of the time, broadly matching IMGT annotations. Presence/absence analyses assumed roughly uniform sequencing depth across donors, an assumption that may not hold. In a later genetic analysis, fewer N-insertions in productive TCRs were reported among donors in an Asian-associated ancestry cluster than the roughly 670-donor mean. Linkage disequilibrium might explain the correlated functional status among segregating V segments, but an unknown experimental factor could not be ruled out. The classifier was reported to diagnose cytomegalovirus status with high specificity and sensitivity in both the original and validation cohorts. HLA typing was unavailable for some donors at each locus, so association tests used only the typed subset. In the study, some 180 TCR beta chains were listed as associated with cytomegalovirus. Compared with equally common non-associated chains, HLA-associated TCR beta chains in a later analysis were more clonally expanded and had lower generation probabilities. In this cohort, only TCR beta chains were sequenced, and detectable features were limited by the absence of alpha or paired-chain data. In a later analysis, TCR association rates were found to vary across HLA loci, with the most associated TCRs seen for DRB1 alleles and the fewest for HLA-C alleles. V-gene and J-gene trimming of TCR beta chains was associated with a missense DCLRE1C variant in a later genetic analysis, and the association was replicated in an independent cohort. A further reported finding was that TCR beta sequences accurately predicted the HLA-A and HLA-B alleles for most subjects in the first cohort. Several of the top co-occurrence clusters appeared to be linked to parvovirus B19, influenza, CMV and Epstein-Barr virus, according to a later analysis. Across donors, most TCR sequences were observed very rarely, whereas some public TCRs were present in many individuals. About 17 rarely observed V segments, including chromosome 9 orphons, were excluded from the earlier analysis of about 500 of the donors because counts were too low.

The CDR3 holds 12 amino acids from the cysteine to the phenylalanine. The kept DNA is CDR3 alone, 36 bases in frame from the first base. The germline V gene gives CDR1 as MDHEN and CDR2 as SYDVKM. The trim is 2 bases for V and 4 bases for J, with a gap of 5 bases between the germline ends. The cohort consisted of approximately 690 healthy bone marrow donors. All cohort members were sampled while nominally healthy, although unrecorded immune exposures were likely present. The donor tested CMV seronegative and was one of the 352 seronegative cohort members. A peripheral blood sample was collected from each donor, and TCR beta sequencing was performed on peripheral blood mononuclear cells. Genomic DNA extraction from the blood cell samples was performed with the Qiagen DNeasy Blood Extraction Kit. Only a few counts were recorded for this clone. Its binding antigen is unknown. No much larger clone is present one base from it, and per-base qualities are unavailable.

Rearrangement joined TRBV28 to TRBJ1-2; the D gene is not confidently resolved. Sequenced material: PBMCs. The sequence was obtained from a man between 45 and 60 years old in good health and CMV-seronegative. In nucleotides, the sequence is TGTGCCAGCAGTTTAAGAGCCTATGGCTACACCTTC. Its translation reads: CASSLRAYGYTF.